This entry lists 32 T cell receptor beta chains sequenced from one sample in a study of breast tumors, draining lymph nodes, adjacent tissues. TCRdb ran MiXCR on the multiplex PCR reads and lists one entry per CDR3 protein. Of some 140,000 distinct CDR3 sequences in the sample, around 20% were seen once. The lymph nodes were axillary draining lymph nodes from breast cancer patients. The sequenced material came from axillary lymph node tissue. These TCRs come from a female donor with breast cancer. Some clones in this sample may be carry-over from other donors' samples.

As regards this clonotype: This may come from a read error, since a much larger clone is one base off. This chain links TRBV29-1 with TRBJ1-2, with a weak D call TRBD1 (5 bases). The germline V and J ends were trimmed by 8 bases and 4 bases, with 11 bases remaining between them. The CDR3 runs to 11 residues. The V gene's germline CDR1 is SQVTM and CDR2 ANQGSEA. The CDR3 region has the DNA TGCAGCTCCTCGGGGGGCTATGGCTACACCTTC. Residues: CSSSGGYGYTF.

At least ten counts were recorded for this clonotype. This chain's CDR3 is CAWSGNGQPQHF. The CDR3 DNA follows: TGTGCCTGGAGTGGAAATGGGCAGCCCCAGCATTTT. The J gene is TRBJ1-5, the V gene TRBV30; no clear D gene. V lost 1 base to trimming and J lost 7 bases, with 8 bases between them. Germline lookup yields CDR1 GTSNPN and CDR2 SVGIG (reference sequence). This CDR3 spans 12 amino acids.

This sequence joins TRBV27 and TRBJ2-7; D may be TRBD1 or TRBD2 (5 bases each). Looked up from germline, CDR1 is MNHEY and CDR2 is SMNVEV (reference sequence). The V and J ends lost 1 base and 0 bases respectively, with 10 bases between them. The CDR3 covers 15 residues. Written as DNA, the CDR3 is TGTGCCAGCAGTTTATTATCCGGGACCTCCTACGAGCAGTACTTC. Translation gives CASSLLSGTSYEQYF.

This clonotype was counted at least ten times. This chain joins TRBV10-3 and TRBJ1-2, with D possibly TRBD1 on 6 matching bases. This CDR3 region has 15 residues. Germline CDR1 is ENHRY and CDR2 is SYGVKD. Deletions cut 4 bases from V and 5 bases from J, with 17 bases between. CDR3 amino acids: CAISANRAEGYGYTF. In nucleotides, the CDR3 is TGTGCCATCAGTGCAAACAGGGCGGAGGGGTATGGCTACACCTTC.

A note on this clonotype: With a much larger clone just one base away, this may be a read error. This chain joins TRBV18 and TRBJ2-7; D is tentatively TRBD1 or TRBD2 (6 bases each). CDR1 and CDR2 (germline): KGHSH, LQKENI. This CDR3 has 14 amino acids. The CDR3 sequence is CVSSPHTRGPEQYF. The DNA for the CDR3 is TGTGTCAGCTCACCACACACCCGGGGGCCCGAGCAGTACTTC.

This clonotype was detected many times. The chain links TRBV15 to TRBJ2-1, with TRBD2 matching over 7 bases. With V trimmed by 3 bases and J by 5 bases, 7 bases remained unmatched. The CDR3 is 15 amino acids. Germline assignment: CDR1 LNHNV and CDR2 YYDKDF (reference sequence). CDR3 protein: CATSRVGGEDNEQFF. DNA of the CDR3: TGTGCCACCAGCAGGGTGGGGGGGGAGGACAATGAGCAGTTCTTC.

This clonotype was counted between two and nine times. This may be a read error: a much more frequent sequence differs by one nucleotide. This chain joins TRBV12-3 or TRBV12-4 and TRBJ2-1, with 11 bases matching TRBD2. The CDR3 length is 20 residues. CDR3 protein: CAGSLAASGRRQLSYNEQFF. The CDR3 DNA follows: TGTGCCGGCAGTTTAGCGGCTAGCGGGAGGCGACAACTTTCCTACAATGAGCAGTTCTTC.

Note on this clonotype: One base away lies a much larger clone, so this may be a sequencing read error. This chain links TRBV30 with TRBJ1-2; D uncertain. In germline, CDR1 is GTSNPN, CDR2 SVGIG (reference sequence). The length of the CDR3 is 13 residues. The CDR3 DNA reads TGTGCCTGGAGTGTAGACGGGTACTATGGCTACGCCTTC. It codes for CAWSVDGYYGYAF.

This clonotype was observed many times. This chain connects TRBV20-1 to TRBJ2-3; 11 nucleotides align to TRBD2. The CDR3 consists of 14 residues. CDR1 and CDR2 (germline): DFQATT, SNEGSKA (reference sequence). Trimming cost V 6 bases and J 4 bases; bases outside gene matches: 6. CDR3 loop: CSAISGRAPDTQYF. The CDR3 region has the DNA TGCAGTGCAATTAGCGGGAGGGCCCCAGATACGCAGTATTTT.

This clonotype came up once. This could be a read error, since a much larger clone is one nucleotide away. The chain employs TRBV11-2 and TRBJ1-4; D may be TRBD1 (6 bases). The CDR3 loop spans 14 amino acids. Deletions cut 6 bases from V and 8 bases from J, with 16 bases between. Germline values: CDR1 SGHAT, CDR2 FQNNGV. The DNA for the CDR3 is TGTGCCAGCAGTAGAGACAGGACCTCGGAAAAACTGTTTTTT. This translates into CASSRDRTSEKLFF.

This clonotype was observed many times. The chain is built from TRBV30 and TRBJ1-2; no reliable D call. Germline CDR1 reads GTSNPN; CDR2 reads SVGIG (reference sequence). V shed 3 bases and J shed 7 bases, with 12 bases lying between them. The CDR3 has 12 amino acids. The CDR3 coding sequence is TGTGCCTGGAGGCCACCCGGTGGTGGCTACACCTTC. Translated: CAWRPPGGGYTF.

Points on this clonotype: Just one base apart from a much larger clone, this may be a read error. V usage is TRBV7-2 and J usage is TRBJ1-2, with D possibly matching TRBD1 (5 bases). Germline V gene sequence: CDR1 SGHTA, CDR2 FQGNSA. CDR3 length equals 15 residues. This chain's CDR3 is CASSRGGFGNYGNTF. CDR3 coding DNA: TGTGCCAGCAGCCGGGGCGGGTTTGGAAACTATGGCAACACCTTC.

A remark on this clonotype: The junction does not match germline at one end; this may be a read error. The gene calls are TRBV6-5 and TRBJ1-2; D may be TRBD1 (6 bases). Germline lookup yields CDR1 MNHEY and CDR2 SVGAGI. This CDR3 has 15 amino acids. CDR3 DNA sequence: TGTGCCAGCAGCCGTTCAGGGGACCCTAACTATGGCAACACCTTC. Its protein is CASSRSGDPNYGNTF.

This clonotype was observed many times. The chain carries TRBV28 and TRBJ1-2; 8 bases fit TRBD1. The V gene's germline CDR1 is MDHEN and CDR2 SYDVKM. Losses at the gene ends were 2 bases for V and 8 bases for J; bases not matched to a gene: 16. The CDR3 loop spans 17 amino acids. CDR3 region: CASSLAGTGFLWEGYTF. In DNA form, the CDR3 reads TGTGCCAGCAGTTTAGCCGGGACAGGATTTTTATGGGAGGGCTACACCTTC.

This clonotype was counted ten times or more. This rearrangement joins TRBV2 to TRBJ2-2; TRBD2 matches at 7 bases. Trimming removed 4 bases from V and 0 bases from J; junction bases left unmatched: 8. This CDR3 is built from 17 residues. The germline V gene has CDR1 SNHLY and CDR2 FYNNEI. The CDR3 sequence is CASSVERLAANTGELFF. The CDR3, as DNA: TGTGCCAGCAGTGTAGAAAGGCTAGCGGCGAACACCGGGGAGCTGTTTTTT.

As for this clonotype: A much larger clonotype is one base distant, so this may be a read error. The V and J genes are TRBV9 and TRBJ2-3, with D maybe TRBD1 (6 bases). The germline gives CDR1 SGDLS, CDR2 YYNGEE. The V end was cut by 3 bases, the J end by 2 bases, with 10 bases between. This CDR3 comprises 14 residues. The CDR3 nucleotides are TGTGCCAGCAGCGCAAACAGGGTCACAGATACGCAGTATTTT. Translating it yields CASSANRVTDTQYF.

This clonotype was detected only a few times. The chain combines TRBV12-3 or TRBV12-4 with TRBJ2-2, with unresolved D. Trimming took 9 bases from V and 6 from J, leaving 17 bases between them. The CDR3 loop spans 14 amino acids. CDR3 sequence: CASFEIADAGELFF. CDR3 sequence (DNA): TGTGCCAGTTTCGAAATTGCCGACGCCGGGGAGCTGTTTTTT.

This clonotype was seen many times. The chain joins TRBV5-1 to TRBJ1-5; D gene uncertain. The germline V gene encodes CDR1 SGHRS and CDR2 YFSETQ. Trimming cost V 5 bases and J 7 bases, with 13 bases left between them. The CDR3 spans 13 residues. CDR3 nucleotide sequence: TGCGCCAGCAGTAAGGGCCCGGGGCAGCCCCAGCATTTT. It is translated as CASSKGPGQPQHF.

This clonotype has only a few counts. This clone may be a read error of a much larger clone one base away. The chain has TRBV5-1 and TRBJ2-1; TRBD2 aligns across 8 bases. Germline values: CDR1 SGHRS, CDR2 YFSETQ. Losses at the gene ends were 4 bases for V and 7 bases for J; bases not matched to a gene: 7. The CDR3 covers 14 residues. The CDR3 coding sequence is TGCGCCAGCAGCCGGACTAGCAGCAATAATGAGCAGTTCTTC. This codes for CASSRTSSNNEQFF.

This clonotype was recorded many times. V usage is TRBV6-6 and J usage is TRBJ2-7, with D maybe TRBD1 (6 bases). The germline V gene has CDR1 MNHNY and CDR2 SVGAGI (reference sequence). Trimming removed 5 bases from V and 3 bases from J, with 17 bases in between. This CDR3 contains 15 residues. The CDR3 coding sequence is TGTGCCAGCAGTCTCCACAGGGAAGGTAACTACGAGCAGTACTTC. It codes for CASSLHREGNYEQYF.

In this sample, this clonotype turned up many times. This sequence joins TRBV20-1 and TRBJ2-7; the D call may be TRBD1 or TRBD2 (5 bases each). CDR1 is DFQATT, CDR2 SNEGSKA, per germline (reference sequence). Between the trimmed V and J ends, which lost 4 bases and 6 bases, there was a span of 13 bases. The CDR3 loop spans 12 amino acids. Here the CDR3 reads CSATLGPPEQYF. CDR3 nucleotide sequence: TGCAGTGCTACATTGGGACCTCCCGAGCAGTACTTC.

A remark on this clonotype: A read error is possible here, since a much larger clone lies one base away. The genes are TRBV5-6 and TRBJ2-1; 13 bases fit TRBD2. CDR3 length: 16 residues. Trimming removed 4 bases from V and 8 bases from J; junction bases left unmatched: 9. CDR1 is SGHDT, CDR2 YYEEEE, per germline. In DNA form, the CDR3 reads TGTGCCAGCAGCACGGGACTAGCGGGATTATTCGATGAGCAGTTCTTC. Its translation: CASSTGLAGLFDEQFF.

With regard to this clonotype: A much more abundant neighbour one base away suggests this may be a read error. The gene calls are TRBV11-2 and TRBJ2-3; 8 bases fit TRBD2. The CDR3 loop spans 18 amino acids. CDR1 is SGHAT and CDR2 is FQNNGV in the germline V gene. V lost 7 bases, J lost 4 bases, and 19 bases stayed unmatched. CDR3 region: CASTPEGLGAGGADTQYF. CDR3 nucleotides: TGTGCCAGCACCCCGGAGGGACTGGGGGCGGGAGGTGCAGATACGCAGTATTTT.

The count of this clonotype is one. This may stem from a read error, because a much larger clone lies one nucleotide away. The J gene is TRBJ2-1, the V gene TRBV9; weak D call: TRBD2 (5 bases). This CDR3 is built from 13 residues. Germline V gene lookup returns CDR1 SGDLS and CDR2 YYNGEE. As DNA, the CDR3 is TGTGCCAGCAGCTCCAGTCCGGGGAATGAGCAGCTCTTC. Translating it yields CASSSSPGNEQLF.

The rearrangement joins TRBV27 to TRBJ1-2; 10 bases agree with TRBD1. The germline V gene has CDR1 MNHEY and CDR2 SMNVEV (reference sequence). This CDR3 is built from 15 residues. V shed 4 bases and J 7 bases; nucleotides not matched to a gene: 9. CDR3 sequence reads: CASSSRTGGMGGYTF. In DNA, the CDR3 is TGTGCCAGCAGTTCCCGGACAGGGGGAATGGGTGGCTACACCTTC.

The table lists this clonotype with many counts. The V gene is TRBV5-1, the J gene TRBJ2-7, with 9 bases identical to TRBD2. The J segment lost 7 bases and the V segment lost 4 bases, leaving 15 bases of the junction unmatched. The CDR3 is made up of 16 amino acids. Germline V gene data show CDR1 as SGHRS and CDR2 as YFSETQ. CDR3 bases: TGCGCCAGCAGCAAAATTAGCGGGAGAATGGTCGTGGAGCAGTACTTC. Its protein is CASSKISGRMVVEQYF.

This chain joins TRBV30 and TRBJ2-1; D possibly matches TRBD1 or TRBD2 (6 bases each). Trimming pared 4 bases from V and 7 bases from J, leaving 11 bases between. Germline V gives CDR1 GTSNPN, CDR2 SVGIG (reference sequence). The CDR3 runs to 12 residues. The DNA of the CDR3 is TGTGCCTGGACGGGGGCAGGAAATGAGCAGTTCTTC. Its translation is CAWTGAGNEQFF.

The rearrangement uses TRBV14 and TRBJ1-3, with D possibly matching TRBD1 (5 bases). CDR1 is SGHDN, CDR2 FVKESK, per germline. V lost 4 bases, J lost 0 bases, and 13 bases lay in between. The CDR3 sequence is 16 residues long. The CDR3 nucleotides are TGTGCCAGCAGCCGAATTCAGGGTATCTCTGGAAACACCATATATTTT. Amino acids: CASSRIQGISGNTIYF.

This clonotype was seen repeatedly, ten times or more. The CDR3 DNA reads TGTGCCAGTAGTATAGCAACTAGCGGTTCCTACGAGCAGTACTTC. Its translation: CASSIATSGSYEQYF. This chain uses TRBV19 with TRBJ2-7; TRBD2 aligns across 8 bases. CDR1 and CDR2 (germline): LNHDA, SQIVND (reference sequence). This CDR3 has 15 residues. With V trimmed by 1 base and J by 1 base, 3 bases remained unmatched.

This clonotype came up many times. V is TRBV2 and J is TRBJ1-5; D is undetermined. In germline, CDR1 is SNHLY, CDR2 FYNNEI. The CDR3 has 14 residues. The ends were cut back, 3 bases at V and 2 bases at J, with 8 bases in the middle. The CDR3 spells CASSDRAGNQPQHF. The DNA of the CDR3 is TGTGCCAGCAGTGATCGGGCTGGCAATCAGCCCCAGCATTTT.

The V gene is TRBV6-6, the J gene TRBJ2-1; 8 bases are a match to TRBD1. Losses at the gene ends were 2 bases for V and 8 bases for J; bases not matched to a gene: 11. Germline assignment: CDR1 MNHNY and CDR2 SVGAGI (reference sequence). The CDR3 sequence is 16 residues long. Here the CDR3 DNA reads TGTGCCAGCAGTTACCCGGTGGGACAGGCATACGATGAGCAGTTCTTC. Translated, it gives CASSYPVGQAYDEQFF.

This clonotype was seen ten or more times. The chain couples TRBV20-1 to TRBJ2-5; 14 nucleotides line up with TRBD2. V was clipped by 3 bases and J by 4 bases; unmatched bases: 1. From germline, CDR1 is DFQATT and CDR2 SNEGSKA (reference sequence). The CDR3 runs to 14 residues. The DNA for the CDR3 is TGCAGTGCTAGGACTAGCGGGAGGGGAGAGACCCAGTACTTC. Translation gives CSARTSGRGETQYF.